This TCR beta chain comes out of a study of human T cells and chemical hapten exposure. Study at large: An area of 2 cm by 2 to 2.5 cm on upper inner arm skin received 2% DPC for sensitization.

Time point meaning: patch test 1, 2 weeks after DPC sensitization. The treatment is: therapeutic diphenylcyclopropenone sensitization with weekly scalp DPC. This clonotype was picked up a small number of times. This CDR3 has 15 residues. CDR1 is SGHTA, CDR2 FQGNSA, per germline. V was cut by 0 bases and J by 2 bases, with 7 bases left in between. The library labeled individual cDNA molecules by adding unique molecular identifiers to them. TCRdb used MiXCR to reprocess the RACE reads, holding one entry per CDR3 protein. The sample shows roughly 160,000 distinct CDR3 sequences, approximately 14% of them seen only once.

The input for sequencing was whole blood, taken in connection with sensitization to the hapten diphenylcyclopropenone (DPC). This chain uses TRBV7-2 with TRBJ1-4; D may be TRBD1 (5 bases). This sequence was found in a woman aged 25 to 39 with alopecia areata. Some clones in this sample may be carry-over from other donors' samples. The DNA of the CDR3 is TGTGCCAGCAGCTTAGCGGGACCGACTAATGAAAAACTGTTTTTT. Amino acid sequence: CASSLAGPTNEKLFF.